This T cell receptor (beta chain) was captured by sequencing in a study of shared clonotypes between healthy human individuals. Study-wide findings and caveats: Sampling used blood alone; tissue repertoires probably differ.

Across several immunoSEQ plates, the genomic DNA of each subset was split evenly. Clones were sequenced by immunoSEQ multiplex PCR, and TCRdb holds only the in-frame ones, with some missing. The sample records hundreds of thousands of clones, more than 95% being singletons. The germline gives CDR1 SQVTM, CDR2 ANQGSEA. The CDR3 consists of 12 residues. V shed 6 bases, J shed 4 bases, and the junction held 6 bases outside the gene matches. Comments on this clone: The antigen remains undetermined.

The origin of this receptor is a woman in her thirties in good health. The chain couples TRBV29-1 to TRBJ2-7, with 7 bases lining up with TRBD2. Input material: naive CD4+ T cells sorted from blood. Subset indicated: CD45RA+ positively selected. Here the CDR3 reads CSVASGLYEQYF. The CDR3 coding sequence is TGCAGCGTGGCTAGCGGACTTTACGAGCAGTACTTC.